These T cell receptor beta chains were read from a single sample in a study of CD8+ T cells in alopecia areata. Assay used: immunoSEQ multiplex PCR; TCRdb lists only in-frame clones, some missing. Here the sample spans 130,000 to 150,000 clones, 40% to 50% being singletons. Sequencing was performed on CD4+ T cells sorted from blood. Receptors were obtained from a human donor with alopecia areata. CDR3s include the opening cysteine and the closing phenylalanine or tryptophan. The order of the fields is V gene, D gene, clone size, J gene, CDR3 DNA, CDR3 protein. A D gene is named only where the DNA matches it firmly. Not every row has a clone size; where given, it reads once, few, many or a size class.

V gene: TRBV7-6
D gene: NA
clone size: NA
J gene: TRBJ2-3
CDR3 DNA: TGTGCCAGCAGCTTAGGTGCGGCTGGCGGCACAGATACGCAGTATTTT
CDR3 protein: CASSLGAAGGTDTQYF

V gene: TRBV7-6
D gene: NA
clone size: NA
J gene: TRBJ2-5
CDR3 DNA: TGTGCCAGCAGCTTAGCGGCATCGGAGACCCAGTACTTC
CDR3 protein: CASSLAASETQYF

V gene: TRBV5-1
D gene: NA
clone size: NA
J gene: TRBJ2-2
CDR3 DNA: TGCGCCAGCAGCTTGTCCTTGCTGGGCACCGGGGAGCTGTTTTTT
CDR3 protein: CASSLSLLGTGELFF

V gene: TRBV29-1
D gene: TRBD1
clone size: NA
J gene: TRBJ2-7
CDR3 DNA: TGCAGCGTTCGGGCCCCGACAGGGGGCGGGGCCTACGAGCAGTACTTC
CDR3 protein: CSVRAPTGGGAYEQYF

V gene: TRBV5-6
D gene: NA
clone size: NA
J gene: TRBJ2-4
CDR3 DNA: TGTGCCAGCACCCCGGGGCAGGGACTAGCCAAAAACATTCAGTACTTC
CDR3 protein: CASTPGQGLAKNIQYF

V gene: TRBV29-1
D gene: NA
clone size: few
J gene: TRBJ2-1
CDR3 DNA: TGCAGCGTTGAAGATCCGAAGCGGTTCAATGAGCAGTTCTTC
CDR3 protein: CSVEDPKRFNEQFF

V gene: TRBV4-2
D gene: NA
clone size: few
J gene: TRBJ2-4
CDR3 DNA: TGTGCCAGCAGCCAAGGAGATAGCAGAGACATTCAGTACTTC
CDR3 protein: CASSQGDSRDIQYF

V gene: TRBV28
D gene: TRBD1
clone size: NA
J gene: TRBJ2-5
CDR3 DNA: TGTGCCAGCATCTCTTCGAGGATCCGGGACAGGAGGCAGGAGACCCAGTACTTC
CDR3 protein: CASISSRIRDRRQETQYF

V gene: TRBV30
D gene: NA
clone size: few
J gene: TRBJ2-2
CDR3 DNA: TGTGCCTGGAGTCCGGGGACCGGGGAGCTGTTTTTT
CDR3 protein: CAWSPGTGELFF

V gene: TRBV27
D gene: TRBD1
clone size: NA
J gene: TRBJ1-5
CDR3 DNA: TGTGCCAGCAGTCACGGACAGGGATATCAGCCCCAGCATTTT
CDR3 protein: CASSHGQGYQPQHF

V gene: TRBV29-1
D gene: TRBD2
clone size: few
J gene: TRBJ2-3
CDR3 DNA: TGCAGCGTTGCTAGCGGGGCCGATTCCTCCGGGACAGATACGCAGTATTTT
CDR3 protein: CSVASGADSSGTDTQYF

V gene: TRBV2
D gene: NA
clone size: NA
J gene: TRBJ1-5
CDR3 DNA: TGTGCCAGCAGTGATTGGGGCGGGAGCAATCAGCCCCAGCATTTT
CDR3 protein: CASSDWGGSNQPQHF

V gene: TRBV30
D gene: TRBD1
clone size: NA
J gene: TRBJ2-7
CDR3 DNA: TGTGCCTGGAGTGACAGGGGGCGCCGGCAGTACTTC
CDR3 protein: CAWSDRGRRQYF

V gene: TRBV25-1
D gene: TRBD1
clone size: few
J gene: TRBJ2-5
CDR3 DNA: TGTGCCAGCAGTGAACCGGGACAGATGAAGACCCAGTACTTC
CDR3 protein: CASSEPGQMKTQYF